This T cell receptor beta chain stems from a study of blood T cells in healthy people across ages. In each sample, at least 7 million PBMCs were isolated. This CDR3 comprises 14 residues. The germline V gene has CDR1 SGHAT and CDR2 FQNNGV. Comments on this clonotype: The antigen remains unidentified.

Points from the study as a whole: A roughly linear fall in TCR beta diversity per million T cells was seen with increasing age.

Primers used in a second PCR of about 6 to 12 cycles were a sample-barcoded 5' primer and a J-beta primer mix. Every individual sample yielded 2.5 million or more paired-end reads (each containing CDR3). TCRdb re-analysed the 5' RACE reads in MiXCR, keeping a single row per CDR3 protein. The sample records about 900,000 distinct CDR3 sequences, approximately 49% being singletons. This TCR was sampled from a man aged 25 to 40 in good health. This chain uses TRBV11-2 with TRBJ2-5; the match to TRBD2 covers 9 bases. The J call could be wrong; TRBJ2-7 is a better fit for the DNA end. The source material was blood. The CDR3 coding sequence is TGTGCCAGCAGTCAGAGGCTAGCGGGGTACGAGCAGTACTTC. It yields the protein CASSQRLAGYEQYF.